This entry features one T cell receptor beta chain sequence. Its antigen is not identified. A junction end diverges from the germline sequence, so it may reflect a read error. The template was genomic DNA from peripheral blood, not RNA. This record comes from a study of T cell repertoires in aging, cancer and after chemotherapy. Looking at the study overall: Six age groups, ranging from 30 or younger to 70 or older, included the donors. Patients with chronic lymphocytic leukemia were sampled before and after fludarabine- or bendamustine-based chemotherapy. Findings and caveats of the study: Loss of evenness, beyond lost richness, contributed to age-related TCR diversity decline in cancer patients. Untreated cancer patients had significantly lower blood TCR diversity than age-matched healthy donors.

This CDR3 comprises 15 residues. The germline CDR1 and CDR2 sequences are KGHDR and SFDVKD. Rearranged V-D-J TRB sequences were amplified with a mixed TRB-A/B primer pool. TCRdb recomputed calls from the multiplex PCR reads with MiXCR, one row per CDR3 protein. The profile covers 5,500 to 7,000 distinct CDR3 sequences, with about 30% appearing a single time and under 8% taken by the ten largest. This clonotype originated in a human donor with a blood cancer. Sequenced material: blood. J is TRBJ2-3 and V is TRBV24-1; D might be TRBD1 or TRBD2, each matching 5 bases. This chain's CDR3 is CATSGDAGIVDTKYF. DNA of the CDR3: TGTGCCACCAGTGGGGACGCTGGGATCGTAGATACGAAGTATTTT.